What follows are 2 T cell receptor beta chains derived from one specimen sequenced in a study of identifying expanded T cells in peripheral blood. Method: immunoSEQ multiplex PCR; TCRdb's copy keeps in-frame clones and lacks some. This table has about 81,000 clones, less than 90% appearing once. The sequenced sample consisted of blood. The receptor source for this set is a person between 18 and 70 years old in good health.

The J gene is TRBJ2-3, the V gene TRBV27; D is uncertain. Germline-derived CDR1 and CDR2 are MNHEY and SMNVEV (reference sequence). With 5 bases removed from V and 2 bases from J, the gap between germline ends came to 8 bases. The CDR3 runs to 13 residues. CDR3 in amino acids: CASSPQNTDTQYF. In DNA form, the CDR3 reads TGTGCCAGCAGTCCTCAGAACACAGATACGCAGTATTTT.

This chain links TRBV29-1 with TRBJ2-3; TRBD1 matches 7 bases. V trimming: 8 bases; J trimming: 5 bases; junction bases outside the gene matches: 10. Germline CDR1 SQVTM, CDR2 ANQGSEA. The CDR3 is made up of 13 amino acids. This chain's CDR3 is CSISTTGQDTQYF. CDR3 in DNA: TGCAGCATCTCAACGACAGGGCAAGATACGCAGTATTTT.